This TCR beta chain was documented in a study of patients and donors after allogeneic stem cell transplantation (dated by TCRdb to 2020 to 2022). Library creation used RT-PCR. Sequenced on a NextSeq 550. TCRdb applied fastp at Q25 and MiXCR to the public reads, then kept only in-frame beta chains. For every CDR3 protein sequence, its rows merge into one entry that carries the most common genes and DNA. This sample gives over 400,000 distinct CDR3 sequences in total; roughly 17% of them show up just once. The ten largest clonotypes hold roughly 7.2% of the sample. About this clonotype itself: Its antigen is unknown. No much larger clonotype is one base removed from it; base qualities were not supplied.

From the germline V gene (reference sequence), CDR1 is DFQATT and CDR2 is SNEGSKA. Unmatched junction bases come to 14, with V trimmed by 3 bases and J by 3 bases. There are 19 amino acids in the CDR3, from cysteine to phenylalanine inclusive. Left in the record is the CDR3 DNA by itself, 57 bases read in frame from the first base. The chain uses TRBV20-1 and TRBJ2-1, and 13 junction bases match TRBD2. The sequence derives from a human donor who was either an allogeneic HSCT recipient or a stem cell or donor lymphocyte infusion donor (not recorded which). It is not recorded whose cells these are; they may come from a transplant donor. The sequencing input was blood, either unsorted or a sorted T cell fraction (not recorded which). The nucleotide sequence is given as TGCAGTGCTAGTCGACCGGGACTAGCGGGACGAAATTTCTACAATGAGCAGTTCTTC. It is translated as CSASRPGLAGRNFYNEQFF.